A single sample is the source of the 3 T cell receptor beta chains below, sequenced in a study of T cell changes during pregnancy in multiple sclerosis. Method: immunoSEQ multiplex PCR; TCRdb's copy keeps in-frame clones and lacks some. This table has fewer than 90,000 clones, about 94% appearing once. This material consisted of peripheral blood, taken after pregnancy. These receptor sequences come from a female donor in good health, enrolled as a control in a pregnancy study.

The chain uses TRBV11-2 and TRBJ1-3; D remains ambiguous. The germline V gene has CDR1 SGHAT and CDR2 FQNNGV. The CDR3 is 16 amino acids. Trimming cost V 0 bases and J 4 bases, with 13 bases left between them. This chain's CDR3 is CASSLEGQASGNTIYF. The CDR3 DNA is TGTGCCAGCAGCTTAGAAGGCCAGGCATCAGGAAACACCATATATTTT.

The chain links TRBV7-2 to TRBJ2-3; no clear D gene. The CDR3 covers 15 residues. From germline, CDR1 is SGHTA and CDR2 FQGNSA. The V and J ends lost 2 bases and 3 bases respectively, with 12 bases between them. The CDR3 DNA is TGTGCCAGCAGCTTATTTGGAGAGAGGACAGATACGCAGTATTTT. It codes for CASSLFGERTDTQYF.

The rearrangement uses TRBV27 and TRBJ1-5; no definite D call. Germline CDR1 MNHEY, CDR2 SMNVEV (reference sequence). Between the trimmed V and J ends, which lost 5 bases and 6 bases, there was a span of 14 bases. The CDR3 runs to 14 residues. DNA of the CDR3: TGTGCCAGCAGTCGATACGGGGTGTTTCAGCCCCAGCATTTT. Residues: CASSRYGVFQPQHF.